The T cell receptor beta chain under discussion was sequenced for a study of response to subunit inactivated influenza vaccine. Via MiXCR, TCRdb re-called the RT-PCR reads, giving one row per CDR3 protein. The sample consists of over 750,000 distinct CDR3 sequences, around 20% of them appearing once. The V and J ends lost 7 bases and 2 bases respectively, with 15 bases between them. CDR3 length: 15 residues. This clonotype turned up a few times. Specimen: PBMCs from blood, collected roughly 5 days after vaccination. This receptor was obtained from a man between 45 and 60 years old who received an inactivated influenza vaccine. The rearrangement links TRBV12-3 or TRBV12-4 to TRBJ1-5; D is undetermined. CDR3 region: CASNREGRGNQPQHF. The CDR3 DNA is TGTGCCAGCAATAGAGAAGGGAGGGGCAATCAGCCCCAGCATTTT.